Listed below are T cell receptor beta chains from one sample, sequenced in a study of OX40 agonist ivuxolimab in advanced cancers. Data came from immunoSEQ multiplex PCR; TCRdb stores just in-frame clones and leaves some out. The sample carries about 35,000 clones, around 84% recorded once. This specimen consisted of CD4+ or CD8+ T cells sorted from blood, obtained in a trial of the OX40 agonist ivuxolimab. These receptors were taken from an adult with an advanced solid tumor such as melanoma, head and neck, liver or kidney cancer. Both conserved end residues are part of each CDR3. A D gene is named only where the DNA matches it firmly.

v_call: TRBV30; d_call: -; j_call: TRBJ1-5; cdr3_aa: CAWSVRQGSNQPQHF
v_call: TRBV18; d_call: TRBD1; j_call: TRBJ1-5; cdr3_aa: CASRQGNQPQHF
v_call: TRBV6-4; d_call: TRBD1; j_call: TRBJ2-5; cdr3_aa: CASSDGTGEETQYF
v_call: TRBV6-5; d_call: -; j_call: TRBJ1-2; cdr3_aa: CASSPKSTGWTF
v_call: TRBV27; d_call: TRBD1; j_call: TRBJ2-7; cdr3_aa: CASSHGQGTYEQYF
v_call: TRBV9; d_call: -; j_call: TRBJ1-1; cdr3_aa: CASSTQTGYTEAFF
v_call: TRBV10-3; d_call: -; j_call: TRBJ1-6; cdr3_aa: CAISELRTGSNPKSPLHF
v_call: TRBV19; d_call: TRBD2; j_call: TRBJ2-1; cdr3_aa: CASSRPSGGHPNEQFF
v_call: TRBV6-6; d_call: -; j_call: TRBJ1-1; cdr3_aa: CASRPIKGQGNAEAFF
v_call: TRBV14; d_call: -; j_call: TRBJ1-1; cdr3_aa: CASSQVGGLWTEAFF
v_call: TRBV19; d_call: -; j_call: TRBJ2-2; cdr3_aa: CASSIDHSGTGELFF
v_call: TRBV28; d_call: -; j_call: TRBJ2-1; cdr3_aa: CASSLSGSSEQFF
v_call: TRBV9; d_call: TRBD2; j_call: TRBJ2-5; cdr3_aa: CASSVDSGSRETQYF
v_call: TRBV5-4; d_call: -; j_call: TRBJ2-1; cdr3_aa: CASSLGALSSYNEQFF
v_call: TRBV4-1; d_call: TRBD1; j_call: TRBJ2-5; cdr3_aa: CASSSGTASQETQYF
v_call: TRBV4-1; d_call: -; j_call: TRBJ2-1; cdr3_aa: CASSQEGRGGNNEQFF
v_call: TRBV19; d_call: TRBD1; j_call: TRBJ1-4; cdr3_aa: CASGKPQGAPNEKLFF
v_call: TRBV11-3; d_call: TRBD1; j_call: TRBJ2-5; cdr3_aa: CASSLGQGRMETQYF
v_call: TRBV25-1; d_call: TRBD1; j_call: TRBJ2-7; cdr3_aa: CASSEEQGSYEQYF
v_call: TRBV19; d_call: TRBD1; j_call: TRBJ1-5; cdr3_aa: CATGFRTGKDQPQHF
v_call: TRBV11-2; d_call: -; j_call: TRBJ2-3; cdr3_aa: CASSFGGVDTQYF